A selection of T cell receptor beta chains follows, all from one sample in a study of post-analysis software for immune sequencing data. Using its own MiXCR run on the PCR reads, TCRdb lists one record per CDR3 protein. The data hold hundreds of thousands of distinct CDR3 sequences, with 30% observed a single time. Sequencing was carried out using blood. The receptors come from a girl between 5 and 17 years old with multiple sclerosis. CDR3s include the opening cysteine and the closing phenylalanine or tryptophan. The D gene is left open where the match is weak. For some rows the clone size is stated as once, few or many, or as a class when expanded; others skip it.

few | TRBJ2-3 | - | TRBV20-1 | TGCAGTGCTAATTCCCCGGGAGTGGCAGATACGCAGTATTTT | CSANSPGVADTQYF
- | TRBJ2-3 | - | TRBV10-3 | TGTGCCATCAGTGATGGGGGGAAGACAGATACGCAGTATTTT | CAISDGGKTDTQYF
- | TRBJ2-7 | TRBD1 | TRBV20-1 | TGCAGTGCCGAAAGGACAGGACAGGGTGTAAACTCCTACGAGCAGTACTTC | CSAERTGQGVNSYEQYF
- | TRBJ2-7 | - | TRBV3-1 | TGTGCCAGCAGCCAACCCAACAGGGCGGACTCCTACGAGCAGTACTTC | CASSQPNRADSYEQYF
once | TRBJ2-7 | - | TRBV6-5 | TGTGCCAGCAGTTACGGGAGCGCCACGGGTAATGAGCAGTACTTC | CASSYGSATGNEQYF
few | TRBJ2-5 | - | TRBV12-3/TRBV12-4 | TGTGCCAGCAGTTTTTGGTCGGGACGGAGCGTAATCGGGGAGACCCAGTACTTC | CASSFWSGRSVIGETQYF
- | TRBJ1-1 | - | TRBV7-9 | TGTGCCAGCAGCTATCGGGGCTCCGCGAACACTGAAGCTTTCTTT | CASSYRGSANTEAFF
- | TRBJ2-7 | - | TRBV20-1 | TGCAGTGCTAGAGCCTCGGCAGGGAGTTCCGAGCAGTACTTC | CSARASAGSSEQYF
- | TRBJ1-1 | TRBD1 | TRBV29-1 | TGCAGCGCCGAGGGGACAGGGGTGAGCACTGAAGCTTTCTTT | CSAEGTGVSTEAFF
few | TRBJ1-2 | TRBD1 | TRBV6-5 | TGTGCCAGCAGTTATAGACAGGGTGCTGGCTACACCTTC | CASSYRQGAGYTF